Listed below are T cell receptor beta chains from one sample, sequenced in a study of cytotoxic CD8 clonotypes in ibrutinib-treated CLL. Here immunoSEQ multiplex PCR was the method, and the copy in TCRdb shows in-frame clones only, minus some. Found here are 90,000 to 100,000 clones, around 73% of them singletons; the top ten hold approximately 30%. The sample was PBMCs, taken after 12 months of ibrutinib treatment. The receptors derive from a human donor with chronic lymphocytic leukemia. CDR3s include the opening cysteine and the closing phenylalanine or tryptophan. D genes are given only for firm matches. Expanded clones are given a class, and other clones once, few, many or no size at all.

>TRBV6-6|NA|TRBD1|TRBJ2-7
CASSSRDRAYEQYF
TGTGCCAGCAGTAGCCGGGACAGGGCCTACGAGCAGTACTTC
>TRBV5-1|NA|NA|TRBJ2-7
CASSLALDGRAYEQYF
TGCGCCAGCAGCTTAGCCCTGGACGGAAGGGCGTACGAGCAGTACTTC
>TRBV7-3|NA|TRBD2|TRBJ2-1
CASSLMARGGANEQFF
TGTGCCAGCAGCTTAATGGCCCGGGGAGGGGCGAATGAGCAGTTCTTC
>TRBV7-2|NA|NA|TRBJ2-6
CASSFDSGANVLTF
TGTGCCAGCAGCTTTGACTCTGGGGCCAACGTCCTGACTTTC
>TRBV5-1|NA|TRBD2|TRBJ2-3
CASSLTGTSGDTQYF
TGCGCCAGCAGCTTGACCGGGACTAGTGGAGATACGCAGTATTTT
>TRBV5-1|NA|TRBD1|TRBJ1-2
CASSLEGTGPNYGYTF
TGCGCCAGCAGCTTGGAGGGGACAGGGCCTAACTATGGCTACACCTTC
>TRBV13|NA|NA|TRBJ2-5
CASRRTGQETQYF
TGTGCCAGCAGGCGAACTGGACAAGAGACCCAGTACTTC
>TRBV7-2|NA|TRBD1|TRBJ2-3
CASSLAPGQVGTDTQYF
TGTGCCAGCAGCTTAGCCCCCGGACAGGTGGGGACAGATACGCAGTATTTT
>TRBV7-2|NA|TRBD1|TRBJ2-7
CASSLDPGQESPQYF
TGTGCCAGCAGCTTAGACCCGGGACAGGAGTCTCCACAGTACTTC
>TRBV2|NA|TRBD2|TRBJ2-3
CATSRLAGGSDTQYF
TGTGCCACTTCCCGACTAGCGGGGGGATCAGATACGCAGTATTTT
>TRBV14|NA|NA|TRBJ2-1
CASSHDGLHNEQFF
TGTGCCAGCAGCCACGACGGACTCCATAATGAGCAGTTCTTC
>TRBV5-4|NA|NA|TRBJ2-2
CASSSDGNTGELFF
TGTGCCAGCAGCAGTGATGGGAACACCGGGGAGCTGTTTTTT
>TRBV9|NA|NA|TRBJ2-3
CASSVAVGGTDTQYF
TGTGCCAGCAGCGTAGCGGTCGGGGGCACAGATACGCAGTATTTT
>TRBV5-1|NA|TRBD1|TRBJ2-3
CASSLEGGTADTQYF
TGCGCCAGCAGCTTGGAAGGGGGCACGGCAGATACGCAGTATTTT
>TRBV28|NA|NA|TRBJ2-1
CASSLLPEGGGEQFF
TGTGCCAGCAGTTTATTGCCTGAGGGTGGTGGGGAGCAGTTCTTC
>TRBV9|NA|TRBD2|TRBJ2-2
CASSVRAGLAGNTGELFF
TGTGCCAGCAGCGTAAGGGCGGGACTAGCGGGGAACACCGGGGAGCTGTTTTTT
>TRBV6-6|NA|NA|TRBJ2-2
CASSSPGLVAGELFF
TGTGCCAGCAGTTCCCCCGGCCTAGTAGCCGGGGAGCTGTTTTTT
>TRBV10-3|NA|NA|TRBJ1-1
CAIMKDGLNTEAFF
TGTGCCATCATGAAGGACGGATTGAACACTGAAGCTTTCTTT
>TRBV28|NA|TRBD1|TRBJ2-2
CASSSPGTGYTGELFF
TGTGCCAGCAGTTCTCCCGGGACAGGGTACACCGGGGAGCTGTTTTTT
>TRBV7-9|once|NA|TRBJ1-1
CASSLVSRANTEAFF
TGTGCCAGCAGCTTAGTCTCCCGAGCGAACACTGAAGCTTTCTTT
>TRBV10-3|NA|NA|TRBJ1-1
CAISGLGGETEAFF
TGTGCCATCAGTGGTCTGGGGGGGGAGACTGAAGCTTTCTTT
>TRBV6-5|NA|NA|TRBJ1-1
CASSYSQQAFF
TGTGCCAGCAGTTACTCGCAGCAAGCTTTCTTT
>TRBV5-6|NA|NA|TRBJ2-2
CASSSLSRTGELFF
TGTGCCAGCAGCTCCTTGAGCCGGACCGGGGAGCTGTTTTTT
>TRBV7-2|NA|NA|TRBJ1-1
CASSIGTGNTEAFF
TGTGCCAGCAGCATTGGGACGGGGAACACTGAAGCTTTCTTT
>TRBV30|NA|TRBD1|TRBJ2-4
CAWRGPLTGLAKNIQYF
TGTGCCTGGAGGGGTCCTTTGACAGGGCTAGCCAAAAACATTCAGTACTTC
>TRBV5-1|NA|NA|TRBJ2-3
CASSFRQDTQYF
TGCGCCAGCAGCTTCAGACAGGATACGCAGTATTTT
>TRBV6-5|NA|TRBD1|TRBJ1-5
CASSRGTGNQPQHF
TGTGCCAGCAGCCGCGGGACAGGGAATCAGCCCCAGCATTTT
>TRBV7-8|NA|NA|TRBJ2-7
CASSSRGSTYEQYF
TGTGCCAGCAGTTCAAGGGGCAGCACCTACGAGCAGTACTTC
>TRBV21-1|NA|NA|TRBJ1-1
CASSADEIPSLNTEAFF
TGTGCCAGCAGCGCGGACGAAATTCCATCCCTGAACACTGAAGCTTTCTTT
>TRBV4-1|NA|NA|TRBJ2-7
CASSQDFLGPEYF
TGCGCCAGCAGCCAAGATTTTTTGGGACCGGAGTACTTC
>TRBV30|NA|NA|TRBJ1-2
CAWSNSTGGYTF
TGTGCCTGGAGTAACTCGACAGGTGGCTACACCTTC
>TRBV6-4|NA|NA|TRBJ2-3
CASSDSQTGTQYF
TGTGCCAGCAGTGACTCTCAAACGGGTACGCAGTATTTT
>TRBV19|NA|TRBD1|TRBJ1-5
CASRAVRDRSNQPQHF
TGTGCCAGTAGAGCCGTCCGGGACAGAAGCAATCAGCCCCAGCATTTT
>TRBV4-1|NA|TRBD1|TRBJ2-2
CASGPGQAGAGELFF
TGCGCCAGCGGGCCGGGACAGGCCGGGGCCGGGGAGCTGTTTTTT
>TRBV2|NA|NA|TRBJ2-1
CASNVGGRSYNEQFF
TGTGCCAGCAATGTCGGGGGGCGAAGCTACAATGAGCAGTTCTTC
>TRBV4-2|NA|TRBD1|TRBJ1-3
CASSLLDRASTRNTIYF
TGTGCCAGCAGCCTCCTTGACAGGGCTTCTACTCGAAACACCATATATTTT